The 21 T cell receptor beta chains in this list originate from one sample, sequenced in a study of memory CD8 T cells in hepatitis C reinfection. Assay: immunoSEQ multiplex PCR; the TCRdb copy retains only in-frame clones and omits some. The sample consists of about 50,000 clones, approximately 92% of them appearing once. Stated time point: late/post reinfection, 12 to 24 weeks after detection. TCR sequencing was done directly ex vivo on sorted cells, without expansion in vitro. Material: naive CD8+ T cells sorted from blood. The receptor set was obtained from a man aged 18 to 29 with hepatitis C virus infection.

Comments on this clone: A read error may produce the germline difference seen at one junction end. The J gene is TRBJ2-2, the V gene TRBV9; 11 bases agree with TRBD2. CDR3 length equals 15 residues. The germline gives CDR1 SGDLS, CDR2 YYNGEE. The CDR3 reads CASSISGRGRRGAVF. The CDR3 coding sequence is TGTGCCAGCAGCATTAGCGGGAGGGGCAGGCGGGGAGCTGTTTTT.

This clone was counted between two and nine times. The V and J genes are TRBV7-9 and TRBJ1-1; 11 positions match TRBD1. CDR3 length: 16 amino acids. From germline, CDR1 is SEHNR and CDR2 FQNEAQ (reference sequence). Germline trimming cut 7 bases from V and 3 bases from J; bases unmatched to any gene: 10. CDR3 loop: CASTIVGQGGYTEAFF. The CDR3 region has the DNA TGTGCCAGCACTATAGTGGGACAGGGGGGTTACACTGAAGCTTTCTTT.

The chain links TRBV28 to TRBJ2-2, with D perhaps TRBD2 (6 bases). V gave up 4 bases and J gave up 6 bases, with 15 bases separating them. Per the germline V gene, CDR1 is MDHEN and CDR2 is SYDVKM. The length of the CDR3 is 15 residues. CDR3 residues: CASSSIAELAGELFF. Here the CDR3 DNA reads TGTGCCAGCAGTTCAATAGCGGAACTGGCCGGGGAGCTGTTTTTT.

CDR3 DNA sequence: TGTGCCAGCTCACCCCAGATGGCGACAGGGAGAAACACAGATACGCAGTATTTT. Its translation: CASSPQMATGRNTDTQYF. This rearrangement joins TRBV18 to TRBJ2-3; 7 nucleotides align to TRBD1. CDR3 length: 18 residues. Losses at the gene ends were 3 bases for V and 2 bases for J; bases not matched to a gene: 14. Germline assignment: CDR1 KGHSH and CDR2 LQKENI.

The gene calls are TRBV29-1 and TRBJ1-1; TRBD1 matches at 9 bases. V was clipped by 6 bases and J by 4 bases; unmatched bases: 6. The CDR3 runs to 13 residues. CDR1 SQVTM and CDR2 ANQGSEA come from the germline V gene. CDR3 sequence (DNA): TGCAGCGTCCCCGGACAGGGGCGCACTGAAGCTTTCTTT. Protein: CSVPGQGRTEAFF.

This clone was detected a few times. The genes are TRBV6-5 and TRBJ1-1, with D hard to call. From germline, CDR1 is MNHEY and CDR2 SVGAGI. This CDR3 is 14 amino acids long. V was shortened by 5 bases and J by 1 base, with 11 bases between the two germline ends. The CDR3: CASSTGGRNTEAFF. In nucleotides, the CDR3 is TGTGCCAGCAGTACGGGAGGGCGGAACACTGAAGCTTTCTTT.

The rearrangement joins TRBV5-4 to TRBJ1-2; possibly TRBD1 for D (5 bases). The CDR3 extends over 14 amino acids. Trimming stripped 1 base from V and 7 bases from J, with 14 bases between. In germline, CDR1 is SGHNT, CDR2 YYREEE (reference sequence). CDR3 sequence reads: CASSLWGMGGGYTF. Written as DNA, the CDR3 is TGTGCCAGCAGCTTGTGGGGCATGGGTGGTGGCTACACCTTC.

V usage is TRBV5-5 and J usage is TRBJ1-5; D unresolved. The V end was cut by 0 bases, the J end by 2 bases, with 9 bases between. Germline V CDR1 and CDR2: SGHKS, YYEKEE (reference sequence). The CDR3 length is 15 residues. The CDR3 coding sequence is TGTGCCAGCAGCTTGGCGGACTATGGCAATCAGCCCCAGCATTTT. This encodes CASSLADYGNQPQHF.

This chain joins TRBV6-1 and TRBJ2-4; 8 bases fit TRBD1. The germline gives CDR1 MNHNS, CDR2 SASEGT. V was pared by 0 bases and J by 0 bases, with 7 bases of the junction left unmatched. This CDR3 comprises 18 residues. CDR3 residues: CASSEALDRGLAKNIQYF. CDR3 in DNA: TGTGCCAGCAGTGAAGCGCTAGACAGGGGCCTAGCCAAAAACATTCAGTACTTC.

The V call is TRBV15, the J call TRBJ2-1, with TRBD1 as a possible D gene (6 bases). V was clipped by 0 bases and J by 4 bases, with 10 bases between them. Germline CDR1 LNHNV, CDR2 YYDKDF (reference sequence). This CDR3 is 15 amino acids long. CDR3 residues: CATSRDVGGYNEQFF. CDR3 DNA sequence: TGTGCCACCAGCAGAGATGTAGGGGGATACAATGAGCAGTTCTTC.

The table lists this clone with a count of one. The chain has TRBV6-1 and TRBJ2-1; 7 bases line up with TRBD2. Looked up from germline, CDR1 is MNHNS and CDR2 is SASEGT. The CDR3 length is 12 residues. V lost 5 bases, J lost 6 bases, and 1 base stayed unmatched. The CDR3: CASSSSGNEQFF. The DNA of the CDR3 is TGTGCCAGCAGTTCTAGCGGCAATGAGCAGTTCTTC.

The chain carries TRBV5-6 and TRBJ2-7; D remains ambiguous. CDR3 length: 14 residues. V lost 0 bases to trimming and J lost 5 bases, with 12 bases between them. Germline V gene sequence: CDR1 SGHDT, CDR2 YYEEEE. The CDR3 protein is CASSLGLSANEQYF. In DNA form, the CDR3 reads TGTGCCAGCAGCTTGGGACTGAGCGCCAACGAGCAGTACTTC.

This rearrangement joins TRBV11-2 to TRBJ2-3; D possibly corresponds to TRBD2 (5 bases). From germline, CDR1 is SGHAT and CDR2 FQNNGV. The CDR3 consists of 14 residues. Trimming removed 5 bases at V and 1 base at J, with 10 bases between. CDR3 nucleotides: TGTGCCAGCAGCCCCGGACTGGGCACAGATACGCAGTATTTT. It codes for CASSPGLGTDTQYF. Combining the CDR3 with reference TRBV11-2 and TRBJ2-3 gives the whole variable domain EAGVAQSPRYKIIEKRQSVAFWCNPISGHATLYWYQQILGQGPKLLIQFQNNGVVDDSQLPKDRFSAERLKGVDSTLKIQPAKLEDSAVYLCASSPGLGTDTQYFGPGTRLTVL.

The genes are TRBV12-5 and TRBJ2-1; 10 bases match TRBD1. V was pared by 2 bases and J by 10 bases, with 8 bases of the junction left unmatched. This CDR3 has 15 residues. Germline CDR1 LGHNT, CDR2 FRNRAP. CDR3 nucleotides: TGTGCTAGTGGTTTGTCCGACAGGGGGCTCTGGGAGCAGTTCTTC. This codes for CASGLSDRGLWEQFF.

The rearrangement joins TRBV19 to TRBJ1-5; D might be TRBD1 (6 bases). CDR1 is LNHDA, CDR2 SQIVND, per germline (reference sequence). The CDR3 extends over 15 amino acids. V was clipped by 6 bases and J by 5 bases, with 17 bases between them. CDR3 in amino acids: CASSWTAPRHQPQHF. CDR3 nucleotides: TGTGCCAGTAGCTGGACAGCCCCTCGGCATCAGCCCCAGCATTTT.

The rearrangement joins TRBV5-1 to TRBJ2-5; D is perhaps TRBD2 (5 bases). Trimming removed 2 bases at V and 5 bases at J, with 16 bases between. CDR3 length: 15 amino acids. Germline V CDR1 and CDR2: SGHRS, YFSETQ. The CDR3 DNA reads TGCGCCAGCAGCTTCGTGGGAGAAGGAAGGGAGACCCAGTACTTC. The encoded protein is CASSFVGEGRETQYF.

The rearrangement joins TRBV11-2 to TRBJ2-3, with 9 bases fitting TRBD1. CDR1 is SGHAT, CDR2 FQNNGV, per germline. V gave up 5 bases and J gave up 3 bases; unmatched junction bases: 9. This CDR3 has 16 amino acids. CDR3 amino acids: CASSPWTGEDTDTQYF. CDR3 DNA: TGTGCCAGCAGCCCCTGGACAGGGGAGGATACAGATACGCAGTATTTT. The full variable domain, completed using reference TRBV11-2 and TRBJ2-3, is EAGVAQSPRYKIIEKRQSVAFWCNPISGHATLYWYQQILGQGPKLLIQFQNNGVVDDSQLPKDRFSAERLKGVDSTLKIQPAKLEDSAVYLCASSPWTGEDTDTQYFGPGTRLTVL.

The CDR3 nucleotides are TGTGCCAGCAGCCGGGACAGGGGTCCAGATACGCAGTATTTT. Translating it yields CASSRDRGPDTQYF. The chain recombines TRBV25-1 with TRBJ2-3; TRBD1 matches at 10 bases. The germline gives CDR1 MGHDK, CDR2 SYGVNS. This CDR3 is 14 amino acids long. J gave up 4 bases and V 6 bases, and 4 bases lay outside the gene matches.

The rearrangement joins TRBV14 to TRBJ2-7; 9 bases line up with TRBD1. Trimming at V came to 4 bases and at J to 5 bases, leaving 6 bases not matched to a gene. Looked up from germline, CDR1 is SGHDN and CDR2 is FVKESK. This CDR3 spans 14 amino acids. CDR3 in amino acids: CASSPWTGADEQYF. The DNA for the CDR3 is TGTGCCAGCAGCCCGTGGACAGGGGCGGACGAGCAGTACTTC.

The chain uses TRBV2 and TRBJ2-1; D is unresolved. The germline CDR1 and CDR2 sequences are SNHLY and FYNNEI. The V end lost 3 bases, the J end lost 7 bases, and 7 bases lay between the germline ends. The CDR3 has 12 residues. This CDR3 reads CASSDQDNEQFF. The DNA of the CDR3 is TGTGCCAGCAGTGATCAGGATAATGAGCAGTTCTTC.

The V gene is TRBV15, the J gene TRBJ2-2; D not resolved. Germline V lookup: CDR1 LNHNV, CDR2 YYDKDF (reference sequence). This CDR3 has 13 residues. Trimming cost V 3 bases and J 6 bases, with 8 bases left between them. In nucleotides, the CDR3 is TGTGCCACCAGCAGGCTAGGCCCCGGGGAGCTGTTTTTT. This encodes CATSRLGPGELFF.